This entry concerns a single T cell receptor (beta chain). What it recognizes is unknown. This sample was taken from a study of vaccination and CD4 T cells after COVID-19. Study details: Researchers treated cells with overlapping spike peptides taken from SARS-CoV-2, HCoV-NL63, HCoV-OC43 and HCoV-229E. As a positive control, some control cultures were given a CEFX pool, while others were given an HIV-1 Nef pool or no peptide.

The treatment was: roughly ten-day PBMC culture with coronavirus spike peptide pools or control peptides (ViraFEST assay). After expanding antigen-specific T cells with peptide pools, ViraFEST sequenced their TCRs. With 8.5 to 10 ug/ml peptide pools and roughly 10 IU/ml IL-2, PBMCs were cultured at approximately 2 million per well. With the Oncomine TCR Beta short-read assay, DNA from cultured CD4+ T cells was sequenced. TCRdb re-called the PCR reads through MiXCR, storing one row per CDR3 protein. Of 13,000 or so distinct CDR3 sequences listed, around 50% are singletons. Sequences were obtained from CD4+ T cells from blood, cultured in vitro. This clonotype was sampled from a human donor who had recovered from COVID-19.

For the CDR3, the DNA is TGTGCCAGCAGCTTTTTTCGGGGGGCCCGCGAGGATGGCTACACCTTC. It encodes CASSFFRGAREDGYTF. This rearrangement joins TRBV7-9 to TRBJ1-2, with D possibly being TRBD1 (6 bases). Germline CDR1 and CDR2: SEHNR and FQNEAQ (reference sequence). CDR3 length: 16 amino acids. V lost 3 bases to trimming and J lost 6 bases, with 20 bases between them.